The 14 T cell receptor beta chains listed next were all sequenced from one sample in a study of identifying expanded T cells in peripheral blood. The data were produced by immunoSEQ multiplex PCR, yet TCRdb's version contains in-frame clones alone and is incomplete. This sample carries under 150,000 clones, less than 90% of them seen once, and the ten largest clones take 7% to 10%. What was sequenced was blood. These receptors were collected from a person aged 18 to 70 in good health.

The chain is built from TRBV6-6 and TRBJ2-3; D perhaps matches TRBD2 (6 bases). Germline CDR1 reads MNHNY; CDR2 reads SVGAGI (reference sequence). Trimming took 5 bases from V and 1 from J, leaving 16 bases between them. This CDR3 has 16 residues. CDR3 amino acids: CASSRGLLLGTDTQYF. The DNA for the CDR3 is TGTGCCAGCAGTCGGGGACTGCTCCTCGGCACAGATACGCAGTATTTT.

The chain joins TRBV27 to TRBJ1-5; no firm D call. CDR1 is MNHEY and CDR2 is SMNVEV in the germline V gene (reference sequence). This CDR3 spans 15 amino acids. The V and J ends lost 0 bases and 0 bases respectively, with 6 bases between them. Here the CDR3 DNA reads TGTGCCAGCAGTTTATCTGCCATTAGCAATCAGCCCCAGCATTTT. This gives the protein CASSLSAISNQPQHF.

The rearrangement links TRBV11-1 to TRBJ1-1; D gene uncertain. The length of the CDR3 is 13 residues. V lost 0 bases, J lost 6 bases, and 8 bases lay in between. Germline assignment: CDR1 SGHAT and CDR2 FQDESV (reference sequence). The CDR3 loop reads CASSLAAAPEAFF. The CDR3 DNA follows: TGTGCCAGCAGCTTAGCGGCAGCCCCTGAAGCTTTCTTT.

This clone appeared a single time. This chain uses TRBV18 with TRBJ2-3, with 8 bases matching TRBD1. Germline loops: CDR1 KGHSH, CDR2 LQKENI. J lost 5 bases, V lost 0 bases, and 4 bases had no gene match. The CDR3 covers 15 residues. DNA for the CDR3: TGTGCCAGCTCACCACCGGACAGGGCAAGAGATACGCAGTATTTT. Translating gives CASSPPDRARDTQYF.

The chain uses TRBV2 and TRBJ2-7; 8 bases align to TRBD1. Germline CDR1 reads SNHLY; CDR2 reads FYNNEI. V dropped 4 bases and J dropped 5; count of bases not matched to a gene: 10. This CDR3 spans 15 amino acids. The CDR3 spells CASSVNRGERNEQYF. The CDR3 region has the DNA TGTGCCAGCAGTGTTAACAGGGGGGAACGCAACGAGCAGTACTTC.

This clone was seen only once. This rearrangement joins TRBV14 to TRBJ2-3; unclear D gene. Trimming shortened V by 1 base and J by 5 bases, and 10 bases separated the two germline ends. Germline V gene data show CDR1 as SGHDN and CDR2 as FVKESK. This CDR3 contains 14 residues. CDR3 nucleotides: TGTGCCAGCAGCCAAGGGGCCCCCCGAGATACGCAGTATTTT. This codes for CASSQGAPRDTQYF. The complete variable domain, with remaining parts taken from reference TRBV14 and TRBJ2-3, reads EAGVTQFPSHSVIEKGQTVTLRCDPISGHDNLYWYRRVMGKEIKFLLHFVKESKQDESGMPNNRFLAERTGGTYSTLKVQPAELEDSGVYFCASSQGAPRDTQYFGPGTRLTVL.

J is TRBJ1-3 and V is TRBV6-6, with TRBD1 as a possible D gene (6 bases). Germline loops: CDR1 MNHNY, CDR2 SVGAGI (reference sequence). With 6 bases removed from V and 2 bases from J, the gap between germline ends came to 14 bases. The CDR3 length is 15 residues. In nucleotides, the CDR3 is TGTGCCAGCAGGTCTCCAACAGGGCCTGGAAACACCATATATTTT. Its translation: CASRSPTGPGNTIYF.

The rearrangement links TRBV30 to TRBJ1-1; tentative D call: TRBD1 (6 bases). Trimming took off 0 bases at V and 6 bases at J, with 11 bases between the two ends. CDR3 length: 13 residues. Per germline, CDR1 GTSNPN and CDR2 SVGIG (reference sequence). CDR3 nucleotide sequence: TGTGCCTGGAGTGTTCAGGGGATCCCTGAAGCTTTCTTT. Encoded protein: CAWSVQGIPEAFF.

V and J are TRBV11-2 and TRBJ2-3, with D possibly being TRBD2 (6 bases). Trimming removed 5 bases at V and 2 bases at J, with 8 bases between. CDR3 size: 13 residues. Per the germline V gene, CDR1 is SGHAT and CDR2 is FQNNGV. The CDR3 here is CASSRDFTDTQYF. The CDR3 DNA sequence: TGTGCCAGCAGCCGGGACTTCACAGATACGCAGTATTTT.

The rearrangement joins TRBV19 to TRBJ2-7; the match to TRBD1 covers 10 bases. This CDR3 contains 16 residues. The V segment lost 3 bases and the J segment 0 bases; nucleotides outside the gene matches: 5. Germline V gene lookup returns CDR1 LNHDA and CDR2 SQIVND (reference sequence). CDR3 sequence reads: CASSMPDRGSSYEQYF. CDR3 in DNA: TGTGCCAGTAGTATGCCGGACAGGGGGAGCTCCTACGAGCAGTACTTC.

The V gene is TRBV18, the J gene TRBJ2-7; D call uncertain. Trimming stripped 0 bases from V and 3 bases from J, with 6 bases between. CDR1 KGHSH and CDR2 LQKENI come from the germline V gene. CDR3 length: 13 amino acids. The CDR3 DNA reads TGTGCCAGCTCACCACCCAGTGGCTACGAGCAGTACTTC. Residues: CASSPPSGYEQYF.

The chain carries TRBV5-1 and TRBJ1-4; unclear D gene. Germline V gene data show CDR1 as SGHRS and CDR2 as YFSETQ. V lost 7 bases to trimming and J lost 3 bases, with 13 bases between them. The CDR3 length is 14 residues. Written as DNA, the CDR3 is TGCGCCAGCTCGTTGGCGCCGCCTAATGAAAAACTGTTTTTT. This codes for CASSLAPPNEKLFF. Full variable domain (rest looked up from reference TRBV5-1 and TRBJ1-4): KAGVTQTPRYLIKTRGQQVTLSCSPISGHRSVSWYQQTPGQGLQFLFEYFSETQRNKGNFPGRFSGRQFSNSRSEMNVSTLELGDSALYLCASSLAPPNEKLFFGSGTQLSVL.

The chain employs TRBV21-1 and TRBJ2-1; TRBD2, the table's D call, was not compared with the DNA. TRBV21-1 is tagged as a pseudogene. This CDR3 has 17 residues. The CDR3 sequence: CASSTRIGSGPQNEQFF. The CDR3 DNA reads TGTGCCAGCAGCACCCGGATAGGTAGCGGGCCCCAGAATGAGCAGTTCTTC.

In this sample, this clone turned up many times. This chain uses TRBV7-2 with TRBJ1-1; 7 bases align to TRBD1. CDR3 size: 13 residues. After removal of 4 bases from V and 5 bases from J, the junction contained 4 bases not matched to a gene. Germline CDR1 SGHTA, CDR2 FQGNSA. The DNA of the CDR3 is TGTGCCAGCAGCTCACAGGGGAAGACTGAAGCTTTCTTT. This sequence encodes CASSSQGKTEAFF.